These T cell receptor beta chains were read from a single sample in a study of blood T cell repertoires in COVID-19. Produced via immunoSEQ multiplex PCR; TCRdb's table is partial and in-frame only. The data contain some 260,000 clones, about 86% of them singletons. The source material was PBMCs or T cells enriched from blood (not recorded which). Receptor source: a young man with acute COVID-19. Both conserved end residues are part of each CDR3. D genes are given only for firm matches. Size tells how often a clone was seen (once, few, many) or the class of an expanded clone, and some rows leave it out.

clone_size	j_call	d_call	v_call	cdr3_nt	cdr3_aa
-	TRBJ2-3	TRBD1	TRBV30	TGTGCCTGGACGACAGGGGTCCCCACAGATACGCAGTATTTT	CAWTTGVPTDTQYF
-	TRBJ2-2	TRBD2	TRBV6-6	TGTGCCAGCACGACTAGCGGGAAGGTCGGGGAGCTGTTTTTT	CASTTSGKVGELFF
-	TRBJ2-2	-	TRBV7-8	TGTGCCAGCAGCCCCCTCGCCGGGGAGCTGTTTTTT	CASSPLAGELFF
-	TRBJ1-4	-	TRBV5-1	TGCGCCAGCAGCTTGAGGGGGACAACTAATGAAAAACTGTTTTTT	CASSLRGTTNEKLFF
-	TRBJ2-1	TRBD2	TRBV7-3	TGTGCCAGCAGCCCCCGGGGAGGGCCATCCTCCTACAATGAGCAGTTCTTC	CASSPRGGPSSYNEQFF
-	TRBJ2-1	-	TRBV6-5	TGTGCCAGCAGTTACTCGAAATCGGGTGGGCAGTTCTTC	CASSYSKSGGQFF
-	TRBJ1-6	TRBD1	TRBV19	TGTGCCAGTAGTCTCCAGGGGGTTCATAATTCACCCCTCCACTTT	CASSLQGVHNSPLHF
-	TRBJ1-4	TRBD1	TRBV6-5	TGTGCCAGCAGTCGGACAGGGACCCATGAAAAACTGTTTTTT	CASSRTGTHEKLFF
-	TRBJ1-1	-	TRBV6-4	TGTGCCAGCAGGGAGAGCGGGAGGGACACTGAAGCTTTCTTT	CASRESGRDTEAFF
-	TRBJ1-2	-	TRBV29-1	TGCAGCGTTGAAAAGGCGGAGTATGGCTACACCTTC	CSVEKAEYGYTF
-	TRBJ1-2	-	TRBV9	TGTGCCAGCTTCAGGCTTAACTATGGCTACACCTTC	CASFRLNYGYTF
-	TRBJ1-5	-	TRBV6-1	TGTGCCAGCAGTGAAATTGAATTTAAGGCGGGCCGGGGGCATTTT	CASSEIEFKAGRGHF
-	TRBJ1-2	TRBD1	TRBV18	TGTGCCAGCTCACCAAACCCGGGACAGGGATCTGGCTACACCTTC	CASSPNPGQGSGYTF
-	TRBJ1-1	-	TRBV15	TGTGCCACCAGCAGAGATTGGAGAGGAAACACTGAAGCTTTCTTT	CATSRDWRGNTEAFF
few	TRBJ1-4	-	TRBV9	TGTGCCAGCAGTCGGGACGGGACTAGGCAACTGTTTTTT	CASSRDGTRQLFF
-	TRBJ1-1	-	TRBV2	TGTGCCAGCAACGACAGACTCGCTTTCTTT	CASNDRLAFF
-	TRBJ2-1	TRBD2	TRBV14	TGTGCCAGCAGCCAAGAGAGACTAGCTCATAACAATGAGCAGTTCTTC	CASSQERLAHNNEQFF
-	TRBJ1-2	-	TRBV18	TGTGCCAGCCACGGGGAAAGAGGAGGCTACACCTTC	CASHGERGGYTF
-	TRBJ1-1	-	TRBV13	TGTGCCTCGAAAGGGGCCCCAACGGGCACTGAAGCTTTCTTT	CASKGAPTGTEAFF
-	TRBJ2-5	-	TRBV6-2/TRBV6-3	TGTGCCAGCAGTTACGGCTTACAGGGCGTGGAGACCCAGTACTTC	CASSYGLQGVETQYF
-	TRBJ1-3	TRBD1	TRBV6-1	TGTGCCAGCAGTGCCGGGACAGGGGGCTTCCCTGGAAACACCATATATTTT	CASSAGTGGFPGNTIYF
-	TRBJ2-6	-	TRBV9	TGTGCCAGCAGCGTAGGGACCGGGACTTCTGGGGCCAACGTCCTGACTTTC	CASSVGTGTSGANVLTF
-	TRBJ1-5	TRBD1	TRBV3-1/TRBV3-2	TGTGCCAGCAGCCAAACGACAGGGAGCAGCAATCAGCCCCAGCATTTT	CASSQTTGSSNQPQHF
once	TRBJ2-1	-	TRBV7-9	TGTGCCAGCAGCTTGGGGGGAAGGAATGAGCAGTTCTTC	CASSLGGRNEQFF
-	TRBJ2-4	TRBD2	TRBV7-9	TGTGCCAGCAGCGTTTTTAGCGGGGCAGAAGCCAAAAACATTCAGTACTTC	CASSVFSGAEAKNIQYF
-	TRBJ2-1	-	TRBV5-1	TGCGCCAGCAGAGAGTCAGGGGATGAGCAGTTCTTC	CASRESGDEQFF
-	TRBJ2-1	-	TRBV5-1	TGCGCCAGCAGCCGAGGGCGCGAATACAATGAGCAGTTCTTC	CASSRGREYNEQFF
-	TRBJ2-1	-	TRBV5-4	TGTGCCTCATCTCCTCGGGGGAGCTACAATGAGCAGTTCTTC	CASSPRGSYNEQFF
-	TRBJ1-5	TRBD1	TRBV19	TGTGCCAGTAGTACGGACAGGGAGAGTTGGCCCCAGCATTTT	CASSTDRESWPQHF
few	TRBJ1-1	-	TRBV7-9	TGTGCCAGCAAGTTTCAGGGTGGTGTTCGAGCTTTCTTT	CASKFQGGVRAFF
-	TRBJ2-1	TRBD2	TRBV6-4	TGTGCCAGCAGTGACTCAGGGACTAGCGGGCGGAATGAGCAGTTCTTC	CASSDSGTSGRNEQFF
-	TRBJ1-6	TRBD1	TRBV2	TGTGCCAGCAGTTCAACAGGGGTGGTGGATTCACCCCTCCACTTT	CASSSTGVVDSPLHF
-	TRBJ1-1	TRBD1	TRBV6-1	TGTGCCAGCAGTGAAGCCGGGACAGGTTGGGGCACTGAAGCTTTCTTT	CASSEAGTGWGTEAFF
-	TRBJ1-1	TRBD1	TRBV5-1	TGCGCCAGCAGCGGAGGACAGGGGAACACTGAAGCTTTCTTT	CASSGGQGNTEAFF
-	TRBJ1-1	-	TRBV29-1	TGCAGCGTTGCGTGGGGAGGGAGGGACACTGAAGCTTTCTTT	CSVAWGGRDTEAFF
-	TRBJ2-5	-	TRBV19	TGTGCCAGTAGTATCGGACGAGGGAAAGAGACCCAGTACTTC	CASSIGRGKETQYF
-	TRBJ1-1	TRBD1	TRBV7-2	TGTGCCAGCAGCCTTACAGGGGGAAGGACTGAAGCTTTCTTT	CASSLTGGRTEAFF
-	TRBJ1-1	-	TRBV2	TGTGCCAGCAAGGGAGCTGAAGCTTTCTTT	CASKGAEAFF